This entry features one TCR beta chain sequence. Its target is unknown. After constant-region reverse-primer amplification, full-length variable regions underwent semi-nested PCR with Nested Universal Primer A. TCRdb recomputed calls from the 5' RACE reads with MiXCR, one row per CDR3 protein. This sample carries about 64,000 distinct CDR3 sequences, less than 25% of them seen once, and the ten largest clones take over 2.5%. Study results and caveats: The TCR gene usage of tumor memory CD4+ T cells clustered together with blood and lymph node memory CD4+ cells and with lymph node naive CD4+ cells. Whole repertoires were not studied in the larger cohort, only one V-J beta rearrangement.

CD4+CD45RO+CD25- cells were isolated as memory CD4+ T cells. The CDR3 is made up of 15 amino acids. The V end was cut by 7 bases, the J end by 3 bases, with 16 bases between. Per germline, CDR1 MNHNY and CDR2 SVGAGI (reference sequence). This rearrangement joins TRBV6-6 to TRBJ2-1, with D perhaps matching TRBD1 or TRBD2 (5 bases each). The specimen was memory CD4+ T cells sorted from a lymph node. Subset noted: memory CD4+ T cells, CD4+CD45RO+CD25-. This sequence originates from a female donor with breast cancer. The CDR3 nucleotides read TGTGCCAGCAAAAAGGGACCAGGAGACTACAATGAGCAGTTCTTC. Its protein product is CASKKGPGDYNEQFF.